Included here is one TCR beta chain sequence, with context. The record originates from a study of chemoradiotherapy in HPV16-positive cancers. Sequenced by immunoSEQ multiplex PCR; TCRdb stores in-frame clones only, minus some. Counted here are tens of thousands of clones, about 90% occurring once; the ten biggest clones make up 4.5%. This TCR derives from a human donor with HPV-associated anogenital cancer. This material consisted of blood, taken from a patient who underwent chemoradiotherapy.

The CDR3 reads CASSQMGAYNEQFF. CDR3 bases: TGCGCCAGCAGCCAAATGGGAGCCTACAATGAGCAGTTCTTC. The V call is TRBV4-3, the J call TRBJ2-1; tentatively, D is TRBD2 (5 bases). The germline V gene encodes CDR1 LGHNA and CDR2 YSLEER. Deletions cut 2 bases from V and 2 bases from J, with 7 bases between. The CDR3 consists of 14 residues.